A selection of T cell receptor beta chains follows, all from one sample in a study of cytomegalovirus exposure and HLA in healthy donors. Data came from immunoSEQ multiplex PCR; TCRdb stores just in-frame clones and leaves some out. The table lists 100,000 or so clones, about 88% of them singletons. The sample taken for sequencing was PBMCs. The receptors were gathered from a man aged 18 to 29 in good health and CMV-seronegative. The CDR3 runs from the conserved cysteine through the conserved F or W. The order of the fields is J gene, V gene, D gene, clone size, CDR3 DNA, CDR3 protein. D genes are given only for firm matches. Clone size appears in some rows only: once, few, many, or a class for an expanded clone.

j_call: TRBJ2-5
v_call: TRBV28
d_call: TRBD2
clone_size: .
cdr3_nt: TGTGCCAGCAGCTACAGCGGGAGCTTGGGAGAGACCCAGTACTTC
cdr3_aa: CASSYSGSLGETQYF

j_call: TRBJ1-2
v_call: TRBV5-5
d_call: TRBD1
clone_size: .
cdr3_nt: TGTGCCAGCAGCCACAGGGGTTATGGCTACACCTTC
cdr3_aa: CASSHRGYGYTF

j_call: TRBJ1-5
v_call: TRBV4-3
d_call: .
clone_size: .
cdr3_nt: TGCGCCAGCAGCCAAGATCTTAATCAGCCCCAGCATTTT
cdr3_aa: CASSQDLNQPQHF

j_call: TRBJ1-1
v_call: TRBV28
d_call: TRBD1
clone_size: .
cdr3_nt: TGTGCCAGCAGCCCCGTGACAGGGTCCACTGAAGCTTTCTTT
cdr3_aa: CASSPVTGSTEAFF

j_call: TRBJ2-3
v_call: TRBV5-1
d_call: .
clone_size: .
cdr3_nt: TGCGCCAGCAGCTTGAGCAGGGCCCCGGGAGATACGCAGTATTTT
cdr3_aa: CASSLSRAPGDTQYF

j_call: TRBJ2-1
v_call: TRBV27
d_call: .
clone_size: once
cdr3_nt: TGTGCCAGCAGTTCACCCAGTAAGATCTACAATGAGCAGTTCTTC
cdr3_aa: CASSSPSKIYNEQFF

j_call: TRBJ1-1
v_call: TRBV29-1
d_call: .
clone_size: .
cdr3_nt: TGCAGCGTCCTCCCCGGGAGGACAGAAGCTTTCTTT
cdr3_aa: CSVLPGRTEAFF

j_call: TRBJ2-7
v_call: TRBV9
d_call: .
clone_size: .
cdr3_nt: TGTGCCAGCAGCCCGAGCCCCTTGAACGAGCAGTACTTC
cdr3_aa: CASSPSPLNEQYF

j_call: TRBJ2-7
v_call: TRBV4-1
d_call: .
clone_size: .
cdr3_nt: TGCGCCAGCAGCCAAGAGGGAGGAGGTCCGGGCTACGAGCAGTACTTC
cdr3_aa: CASSQEGGGPGYEQYF

j_call: TRBJ2-1
v_call: TRBV2
d_call: .
clone_size: .
cdr3_nt: TGTGCCAGCAGGGATCCGGGACTGACAATGAAACAGTTCTTC
cdr3_aa: CASRDPGLTMKQFF

j_call: TRBJ2-7
v_call: TRBV10-1
d_call: TRBD1
clone_size: .
cdr3_nt: TGCGCCAGCAGTTCCGGGACAGGGGGCTACGAGCAGTACTTC
cdr3_aa: CASSSGTGGYEQYF

j_call: TRBJ2-1
v_call: TRBV6-5
d_call: .
clone_size: .
cdr3_nt: TGTGCCAGCAGTTACTTACCCAGCGGAACCTACAATGAGCAGTTCTTC
cdr3_aa: CASSYLPSGTYNEQFF

j_call: TRBJ2-1
v_call: TRBV10-2
d_call: TRBD2
clone_size: .
cdr3_nt: TGCGCCAGCAGTGAGTCGCTAGCGGGAGCTAATGAGCAGTTCTTC
cdr3_aa: CASSESLAGANEQFF

j_call: TRBJ2-5
v_call: TRBV7-7
d_call: .
clone_size: .
cdr3_nt: TGTGCTAGCAGCCGGCTAGCGACAGAGACCCAGTACTTC
cdr3_aa: CASSRLATETQYF

j_call: TRBJ2-7
v_call: TRBV5-4
d_call: TRBD2
clone_size: .
cdr3_nt: TGTGCCAGCAGCCCACGCGGCGGGAGGGGAGCCTACGAGCAGTACTTC
cdr3_aa: CASSPRGGRGAYEQYF

j_call: TRBJ2-1
v_call: TRBV4-3
d_call: TRBD1
clone_size: .
cdr3_nt: TGCGCCAGCAGCCACAGCCGGGACAGGGGTAGGGATGAGCAGTTCTTC
cdr3_aa: CASSHSRDRGRDEQFF

j_call: TRBJ2-7
v_call: TRBV6-5
d_call: TRBD2
clone_size: .
cdr3_nt: TGTGCCAGCAGGAAGGGGGTAGCGGGGAGCAACGAGCAGTACTTC
cdr3_aa: CASRKGVAGSNEQYF

j_call: TRBJ2-1
v_call: TRBV15
d_call: TRBD2
clone_size: once
cdr3_nt: TGTGCCACCAGCAACGTAGCGGGAGGGCACAATGAGCAGTTCTTC
cdr3_aa: CATSNVAGGHNEQFF

j_call: TRBJ1-1
v_call: TRBV27
d_call: .
clone_size: once
cdr3_nt: TGTGCCAGCAGTTTACAGGGTCGGACTGAAGCTTTCTTT
cdr3_aa: CASSLQGRTEAFF

j_call: TRBJ2-7
v_call: TRBV18
d_call: .
clone_size: .
cdr3_nt: TGTGCCAGCTCACCTATACTAGCTCAGAGGGGCTACGAGCAGTACTTC
cdr3_aa: CASSPILAQRGYEQYF

j_call: TRBJ1-3
v_call: TRBV9
d_call: TRBD1
clone_size: once
cdr3_nt: TGTGCCAGCAGCCAATCAGGGGGATCTGGAAACACCATATATTTT
cdr3_aa: CASSQSGGSGNTIYF

j_call: TRBJ1-6
v_call: TRBV30
d_call: .
clone_size: .
cdr3_nt: TGTGCCTACGGGGGGGGGCAGGTTATCGGTTCACCCCTCCACTTT
cdr3_aa: CAYGGGQVIGSPLHF

j_call: TRBJ1-2
v_call: TRBV6-5
d_call: TRBD1
clone_size: .
cdr3_nt: TGTGCCAGCAGCCCCGACAGGGACTATGGCTACACCTTC
cdr3_aa: CASSPDRDYGYTF

j_call: TRBJ1-1
v_call: TRBV7-3
d_call: .
clone_size: few
cdr3_nt: TGTGCCAGCAGCCAACTGGACAGACCCACTGAAGCTTTCTTT
cdr3_aa: CASSQLDRPTEAFF

j_call: TRBJ2-7
v_call: TRBV5-4
d_call: TRBD1
clone_size: few
cdr3_nt: TGTGCCAGCAGTCAGGGACAGGGGCTGAGCTCCTACGAGCAGTACTTC
cdr3_aa: CASSQGQGLSSYEQYF

j_call: TRBJ1-1
v_call: TRBV7-2
d_call: .
clone_size: .
cdr3_nt: TGTGCCAGCAGCTTAGCGCGGTGGAGGGAAGGTTTGGGAAAGAACACTGAAGCTTTCTTT
cdr3_aa: CASSLARWREGLGKNTEAFF

j_call: TRBJ2-1
v_call: TRBV2
d_call: .
clone_size: .
cdr3_nt: TGTGCCAGCAGTGAAGTAGGCCGTCTAAAGGGGGTCTTC
cdr3_aa: CASSEVGRLKGVF

j_call: TRBJ2-7
v_call: TRBV28
d_call: TRBD2
clone_size: .
cdr3_nt: TGTGCCAGCAGTTCGTCCGCTAGCGGCCTCTACGAGCAGTACTTC
cdr3_aa: CASSSSASGLYEQYF

j_call: TRBJ2-5
v_call: TRBV6-6
d_call: .
clone_size: few
cdr3_nt: TGTGCCAGCAGGTGGACAGTTCGGGAGACCCAGTACTTC
cdr3_aa: CASRWTVRETQYF

j_call: TRBJ2-7
v_call: TRBV14
d_call: .
clone_size: .
cdr3_nt: TGTGCCAGCAGCCAAGATTTTTGGGCAGGTGCGTCCTACGAGCAGTACTTC
cdr3_aa: CASSQDFWAGASYEQYF

j_call: TRBJ1-1
v_call: TRBV19
d_call: .
clone_size: once
cdr3_nt: TGTGCCAGTACCCCGATGCCGGGGGGGAAAGCTTTCTTT
cdr3_aa: CASTPMPGGKAFF

j_call: TRBJ2-7
v_call: TRBV2
d_call: .
clone_size: .
cdr3_nt: TGTGCCAGCAGTGGGCCGTACTACGAGCAGTACTTC
cdr3_aa: CASSGPYYEQYF

j_call: TRBJ1-1
v_call: TRBV7-9
d_call: .
clone_size: once
cdr3_nt: TGTGCCCCCAGTCATGAAGCTTTCTTT
cdr3_aa: CAPSHEAFF

j_call: TRBJ2-1
v_call: TRBV18
d_call: TRBD2
clone_size: few
cdr3_nt: TGTGCCAGCTGCCGAGAAGCGGGAGCACCCTACAATGAGCAGTTCTTC
cdr3_aa: CASCREAGAPYNEQFF

j_call: TRBJ1-1
v_call: TRBV6-1
d_call: .
clone_size: .
cdr3_nt: TGTGCCAGCAGTGAAGATCGGGGGGCGAGAGTCGCAGCTTTCTTT
cdr3_aa: CASSEDRGARVAAFF

j_call: TRBJ1-5
v_call: TRBV6-1
d_call: .
clone_size: .
cdr3_nt: TGTGCCAGCAGTGCCAGAAGTTATCAGCCCCAGCATTTT
cdr3_aa: CASSARSYQPQHF

j_call: TRBJ1-2
v_call: TRBV30
d_call: .
clone_size: .
cdr3_nt: TGTGCCTGGAGCCTACAGGCCTATGGCTACACCTTC
cdr3_aa: CAWSLQAYGYTF

j_call: TRBJ2-7
v_call: TRBV19
d_call: .
clone_size: .
cdr3_nt: TGTGCCAGTAGTAGTCAGGGGCTAGATCACGAGCAGTACTTC
cdr3_aa: CASSSQGLDHEQYF

j_call: TRBJ1-1
v_call: TRBV2
d_call: .
clone_size: .
cdr3_nt: TGTGCCAGCAGCCAGACAGACCGGCCTGAAGCTTTCTTT
cdr3_aa: CASSQTDRPEAFF

j_call: TRBJ1-2
v_call: TRBV5-5
d_call: .
clone_size: .
cdr3_nt: TGTGCCAGCAGCTTGTTAGCGGGTAACTATGGCTACACCTTC
cdr3_aa: CASSLLAGNYGYTF

j_call: TRBJ2-1
v_call: TRBV5-1
d_call: .
clone_size: once
cdr3_nt: TGCGCCAGCAGCTTCCGCAATGAGCAGTTCTTC
cdr3_aa: CASSFRNEQFF

j_call: TRBJ2-1
v_call: TRBV10-1
d_call: TRBD2
clone_size: .
cdr3_nt: TGCGCCAGCAGTTTTACTAGCGGGAGTGGGGAGCAGTTCTTC
cdr3_aa: CASSFTSGSGEQFF

j_call: TRBJ2-1
v_call: TRBV14
d_call: TRBD2
clone_size: .
cdr3_nt: TGTGCCAGCAGCCGACCAAGCGGGAGTCGGTACAATGAGCAGTTCTTC
cdr3_aa: CASSRPSGSRYNEQFF

j_call: TRBJ2-1
v_call: TRBV19
d_call: TRBD2
clone_size: few
cdr3_nt: TGTGCCAGTATAGGGCTAGCGGGACGCAATGAGCAGTTCTTC
cdr3_aa: CASIGLAGRNEQFF

j_call: TRBJ1-2
v_call: TRBV28
d_call: TRBD1
clone_size: few
cdr3_nt: TGTGCCAGCAGGCCGCCGGGACAGGGGGCACGAGGCTACACCTTC
cdr3_aa: CASRPPGQGARGYTF

j_call: TRBJ2-7
v_call: TRBV4-3
d_call: TRBD2
clone_size: .
cdr3_nt: TGCGCCAGCAGCCAAGTAGCGGGTCCCTCCTACGAGCAGTACTTC
cdr3_aa: CASSQVAGPSYEQYF

j_call: TRBJ1-1
v_call: TRBV2
d_call: .
clone_size: few
cdr3_nt: TGTGCCAGCAGTGAGCGGTGGAACACTGAAGCTTTCTTT
cdr3_aa: CASSERWNTEAFF